Included here is one T cell receptor beta chain sequence, with context. The antigen is not known. This specimen belongs to a study of T cell repertoires in cytomegalovirus infection. Turning to the study itself: Selection of CMV epitopes for the study included recently identified HLA-C-restricted and well-studied HLA-B-restricted ones. CMV infection plus the matching HLA type was flagged by public TCR beta signatures. Study results and limitations: It was HLA-C-restricted CMV-specific TCR beta clonotypes that dominated the response ex vivo. Pooled public TCR beta family frequency picked out CMV carriers with the relevant HLA.

Germline V gives CDR1 SQVTM, CDR2 ANQGSEA. The CDR3 consists of 13 residues. TCRdb reanalysed the reads using MiXCR and keeps one entry per CDR3 protein. In the table there are roughly 80,000 distinct CDR3 sequences, about 37% of which are singletons. The specimen comprised CD8+ T cells from cultured PBMCs, sampled from culture after CMV antigen stimulation. This chain uses TRBV29-1 with TRBJ1-3; tentatively, D is TRBD1 (6 bases). The TCR was taken from a human donor in good health (CMV status not recorded). Some clones in this sample may be carry-over from other donors' samples. Here the CDR3 DNA reads TGCAGTGCCGGGGGGCTCTCTGGAAACACCATATATTTT. It encodes CSAGGLSGNTIYF.